The T cell receptor beta chain described here comes from a study of glioma-infiltrating T cells. Study-wide background: Sequencing aimed for about 4.5- to 11-fold coverage of some 1.1 million peripheral T cells. Notes on the study in general: Above-expected tissue-blood divergence occurred in all gliomas, most in low-grade ones. A blood CDR3 motif signature was depleted in highly divergent patients.

Notes on this clonotype: Its antigen is undetermined.

Amplification of TCR alpha and beta CDR3 regions from RNA used iRepertoire nested multiplex PCR. For one-step reverse transcription and amplification, about 85-400 ng of tissue mRNA or PBMC total RNA was used. Using its own MiXCR run on the multiplex PCR reads, TCRdb lists one record per CDR3 protein. The table shows around 350,000 distinct CDR3 sequences, with about two fifths occurring only once. Material for sequencing was glioma tissue, nonneoplastic brain tissue, or PBMCs (not recorded which). This receptor was taken from a human donor with low-grade glioma or glioblastoma, undergoing nonglioma brain surgery, or in good health (not recorded which).

The CDR3, as DNA: TGTGCCAGCAGTTTAGTTTATCGGAGTGAGCAGTTCTTC. It is translated as CASSLVYRSEQFF. The V call is TRBV12-3 or TRBV12-4, the J call TRBJ2-1; D gene ambiguous. The CDR3 consists of 13 residues. V gave up 1 base and J gave up 9 bases, with 10 bases separating them.